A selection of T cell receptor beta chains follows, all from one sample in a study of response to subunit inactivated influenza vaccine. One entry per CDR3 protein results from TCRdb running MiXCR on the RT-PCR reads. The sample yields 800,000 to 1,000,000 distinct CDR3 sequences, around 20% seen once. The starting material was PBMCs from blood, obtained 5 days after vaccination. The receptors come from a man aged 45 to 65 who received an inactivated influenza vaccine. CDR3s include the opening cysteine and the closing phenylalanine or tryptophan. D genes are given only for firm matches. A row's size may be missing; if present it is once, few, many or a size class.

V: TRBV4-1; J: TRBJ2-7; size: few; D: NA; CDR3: CASSPRTHTYEQYF; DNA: TGCGCCAGCAGCCCGCGGACACATACCTACGAGCAGTACTTC
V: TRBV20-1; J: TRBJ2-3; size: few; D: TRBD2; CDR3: CSGSGLASVTQYF; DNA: TGCAGTGGCTCTGGACTAGCCTCCGTTACGCAGTATTTT
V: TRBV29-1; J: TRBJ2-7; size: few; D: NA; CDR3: CSVVSGDGDYEQYF; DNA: TGCAGCGTTGTGTCAGGGGACGGAGACTACGAGCAGTACTTC
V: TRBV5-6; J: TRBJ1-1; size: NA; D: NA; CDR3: CASGGAEAFF; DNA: TGTGCCAGCGGAGGGGCTGAAGCTTTCTTT
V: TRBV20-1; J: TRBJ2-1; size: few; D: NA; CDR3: CSAESGAYNEQFF; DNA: TGCAGTGCGGAATCGGGGGCCTACAATGAGCAGTTCTTC
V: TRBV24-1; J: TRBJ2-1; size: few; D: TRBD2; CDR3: CATSDLSGSLYEQFF; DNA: TGTGCCACCAGTGATTTGAGCGGGAGTTTGTATGAGCAGTTCTTC
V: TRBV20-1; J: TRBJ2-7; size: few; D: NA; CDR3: CSARESRFPYYEQYF; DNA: TGCAGTGCTAGAGAGAGCCGTTTCCCTTACTACGAGCAGTACTTC
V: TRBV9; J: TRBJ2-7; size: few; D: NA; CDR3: CASSVDPGGPYEQYF; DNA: TGTGCCAGCAGCGTAGATCCCGGCGGCCCCTACGAGCAGTACTTC
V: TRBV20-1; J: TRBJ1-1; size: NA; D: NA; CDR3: CSAGRDKYTEAFF; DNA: TGCAGTGCTGGCCGGGACAAATACACTGAAGCTTTCTTT
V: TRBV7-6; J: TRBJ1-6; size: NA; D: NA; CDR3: CASSSKATDSPLHF; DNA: TGTGCCAGCAGCTCCAAGGCGACAGATTCACCCCTCCACTTT
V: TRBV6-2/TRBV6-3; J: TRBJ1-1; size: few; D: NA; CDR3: CASSPTQFEAFF; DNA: TGTGCCAGCAGCCCAACCCAGTTTGAAGCTTTCTTT
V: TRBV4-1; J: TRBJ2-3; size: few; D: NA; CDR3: CASSLLVWDIHTQYF; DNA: TGCGCCAGCAGCCTGTTAGTCTGGGATATTCATACGCAGTATTTT
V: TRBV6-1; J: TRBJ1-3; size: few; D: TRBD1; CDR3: CASSPRDRGYTIYF; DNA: TGTGCCAGCAGTCCCCGGGACAGGGGATACACCATATATTTT
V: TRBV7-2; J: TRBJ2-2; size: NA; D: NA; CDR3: CASSLEWGATGELFF; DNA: TGTGCCAGCAGCTTAGAATGGGGGGCAACCGGGGAGCTGTTTTTT
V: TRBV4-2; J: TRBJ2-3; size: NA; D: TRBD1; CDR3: CASSQGGQGRDTQYF; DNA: TGTGCCAGCAGCCAAGGGGGACAGGGACGAGATACGCAGTATTTT
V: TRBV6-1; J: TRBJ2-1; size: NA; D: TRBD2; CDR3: CASSEPGTSGNEQFF; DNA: TGTGCCAGCAGTGAACCCGGGACTAGCGGGAATGAGCAGTTCTTC
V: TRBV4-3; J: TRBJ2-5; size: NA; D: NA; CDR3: CASSQDDSVRETQYF; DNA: TGCGCCAGCAGCCAAGATGATTCGGTCCGAGAGACCCAGTACTTC
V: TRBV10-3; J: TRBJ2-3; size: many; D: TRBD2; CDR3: CAIRARVTSGTTDTQYF; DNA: TGTGCCATCAGAGCCCGGGTTACTAGCGGGACAACAGATACGCAGTATTTT
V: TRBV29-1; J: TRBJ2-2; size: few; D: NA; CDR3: CSVDRGHGGRELFF; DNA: TGCAGCGTTGATCGGGGACACGGGGGCCGGGAGCTGTTTTTT
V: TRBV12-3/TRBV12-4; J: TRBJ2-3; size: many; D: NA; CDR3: CASSYPLTRTDTQYF; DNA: TGTGCCAGCAGTTACCCCCTTACCAGGACAGATACGCAGTATTTT
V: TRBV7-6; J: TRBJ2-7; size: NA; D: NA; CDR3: CASSLYRGLYEQYF; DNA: TGTGCCAGCAGCTTATATCGGGGGTTGTACGAGCAGTACTTC
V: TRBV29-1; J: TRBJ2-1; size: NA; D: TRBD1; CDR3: CTASKGDRGNEQFF; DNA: TGCACGGCCTCAAAGGGGGACAGGGGGAATGAGCAGTTCTTC
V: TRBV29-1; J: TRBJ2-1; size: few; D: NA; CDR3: CSVEWGRSHNEQFF; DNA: TGCAGCGTTGAATGGGGGAGAAGTCACAATGAGCAGTTCTTC
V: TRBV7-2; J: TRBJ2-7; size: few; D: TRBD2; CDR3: CASSKDSPLTSGHEQYF; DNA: TGTGCCAGCAGCAAGGATTCACCCCTAACTAGCGGCCACGAGCAGTACTTC
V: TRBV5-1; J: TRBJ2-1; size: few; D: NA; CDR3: CASSPWTDYNEQFF; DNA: TGCGCCAGCAGCCCCTGGACAGATTACAATGAGCAGTTCTTC
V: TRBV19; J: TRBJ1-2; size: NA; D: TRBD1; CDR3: CASSISGQLYYGYTF; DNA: TGTGCCAGTAGTATTTCGGGACAGCTCTACTATGGCTACACCTTC